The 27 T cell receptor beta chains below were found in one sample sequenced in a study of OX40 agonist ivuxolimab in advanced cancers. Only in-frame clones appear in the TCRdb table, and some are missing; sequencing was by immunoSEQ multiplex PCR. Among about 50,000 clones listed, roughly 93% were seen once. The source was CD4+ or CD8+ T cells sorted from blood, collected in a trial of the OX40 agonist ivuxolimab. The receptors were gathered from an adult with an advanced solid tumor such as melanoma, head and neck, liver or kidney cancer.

DNA for the CDR3: TGTGCCAGCAGCACGGGACACTGGAACACTGAAGCTTTCTTT. Protein sequence: CASSTGHWNTEAFF. V and J are TRBV5-8 and TRBJ1-1; a weak D match, TRBD1 (6 bases). V was cut by 4 bases and J by 1 base, with 11 bases left in between. The germline V gene encodes CDR1 SGHTS and CDR2 YDEGEE. The CDR3 runs 14 residues. The full variable domain, completed using reference TRBV5-8 and TRBJ1-1, is EAGVTQSPTHLIKTRGQQATLRCSPISGHTSVYWYQQALGLGLQFLLWYDEGEERNRGNFPPRFSGRQFPNYSSELNVNALELEDSALYLCASSTGHWNTEAFFGQGTRLTVV.

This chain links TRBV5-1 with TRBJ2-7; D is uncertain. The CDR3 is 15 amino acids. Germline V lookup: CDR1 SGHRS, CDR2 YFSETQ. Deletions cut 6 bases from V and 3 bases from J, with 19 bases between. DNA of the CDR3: TGCGCCAGCACCCTTTCGGTTGGCGCGAGCTACGAGCAGTACTTC. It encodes CASTLSVGASYEQYF.

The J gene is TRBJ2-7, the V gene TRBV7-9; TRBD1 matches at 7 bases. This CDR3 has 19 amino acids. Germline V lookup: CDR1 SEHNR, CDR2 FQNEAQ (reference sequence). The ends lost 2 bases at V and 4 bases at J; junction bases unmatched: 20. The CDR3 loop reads CASSLFPRQGMISQYEQYF. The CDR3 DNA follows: TGTGCCAGCAGCTTATTCCCTCGACAGGGTATGATCAGCCAATACGAGCAGTACTTC.

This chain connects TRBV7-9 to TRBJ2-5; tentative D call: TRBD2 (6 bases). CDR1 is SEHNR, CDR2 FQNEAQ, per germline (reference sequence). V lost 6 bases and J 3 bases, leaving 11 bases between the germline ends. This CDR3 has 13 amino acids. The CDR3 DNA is TGTGCCAGCAGGGGGGAGGCCGAAGAGACCCAGTACTTC. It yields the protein CASRGEAEETQYF.

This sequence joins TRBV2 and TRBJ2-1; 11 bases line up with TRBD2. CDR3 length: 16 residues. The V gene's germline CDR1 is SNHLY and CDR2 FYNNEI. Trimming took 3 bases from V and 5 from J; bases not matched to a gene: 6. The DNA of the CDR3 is TGTGCCAGCAGTGACCCAACGGGACTAGCGGACAATGAGCAGTTCTTC. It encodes CASSDPTGLADNEQFF.

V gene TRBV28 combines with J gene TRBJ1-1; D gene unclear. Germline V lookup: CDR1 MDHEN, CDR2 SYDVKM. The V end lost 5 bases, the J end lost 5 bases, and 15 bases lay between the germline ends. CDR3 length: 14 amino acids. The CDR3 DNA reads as TGTGCCAGCAGTCTACGACCTTTAAGGACTGAAGCTTTCTTT. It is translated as CASSLRPLRTEAFF. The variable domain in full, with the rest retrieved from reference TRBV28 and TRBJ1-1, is DVKVTQSSRYLVKRTGEKVFLECVQDMDHENMFWYRQDPGLGLRLIYFSYDVKMKEKGDIPEGYSVSREKKERFSLILESASTNQTSMYLCASSLRPLRTEAFFGQGTRLTVV.

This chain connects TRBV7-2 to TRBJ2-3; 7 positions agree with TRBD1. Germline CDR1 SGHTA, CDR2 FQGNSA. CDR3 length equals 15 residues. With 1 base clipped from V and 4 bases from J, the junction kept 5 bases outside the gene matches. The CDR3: CASSLVGGAADTQYF. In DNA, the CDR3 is TGTGCCAGCAGCTTAGTAGGGGGCGCCGCAGATACGCAGTATTTT.

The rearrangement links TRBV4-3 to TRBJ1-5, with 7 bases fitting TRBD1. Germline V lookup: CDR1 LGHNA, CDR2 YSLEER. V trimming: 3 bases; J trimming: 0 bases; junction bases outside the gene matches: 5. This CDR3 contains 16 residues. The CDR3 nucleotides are TGCGCCAGCAGCCAGAACAGGGGCCGTAGCAATCAGCCCCAGCATTTT. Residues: CASSQNRGRSNQPQHF.

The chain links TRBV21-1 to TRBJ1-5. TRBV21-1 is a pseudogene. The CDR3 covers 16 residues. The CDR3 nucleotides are TGTGCCAGCAGCAAAGCCTGGATGGCCTTGGGTCAGCCCCAGCATTTT. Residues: CASSKAWMALGQPQHF.

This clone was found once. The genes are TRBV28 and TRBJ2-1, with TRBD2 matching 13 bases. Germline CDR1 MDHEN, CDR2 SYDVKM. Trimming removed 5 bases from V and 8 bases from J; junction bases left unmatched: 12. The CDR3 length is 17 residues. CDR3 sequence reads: CASSKGLLAGGPDEQFF. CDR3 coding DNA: TGTGCCAGCAGTAAGGGGTTACTAGCGGGAGGGCCAGATGAGCAGTTCTTC. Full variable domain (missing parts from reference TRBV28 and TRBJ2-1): DVKVTQSSRYLVKRTGEKVFLECVQDMDHENMFWYRQDPGLGLRLIYFSYDVKMKEKGDIPEGYSVSREKKERFSLILESASTNQTSMYLCASSKGLLAGGPDEQFFGPGTRLTVL.

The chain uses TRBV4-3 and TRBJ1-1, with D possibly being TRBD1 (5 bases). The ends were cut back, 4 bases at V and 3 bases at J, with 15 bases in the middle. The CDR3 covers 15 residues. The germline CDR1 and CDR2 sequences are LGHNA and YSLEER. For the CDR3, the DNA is TGCGCCAGCAGCCGAGGGGTTGGTTCAGACACTGAAGCTTTCTTT. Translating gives CASSRGVGSDTEAFF.

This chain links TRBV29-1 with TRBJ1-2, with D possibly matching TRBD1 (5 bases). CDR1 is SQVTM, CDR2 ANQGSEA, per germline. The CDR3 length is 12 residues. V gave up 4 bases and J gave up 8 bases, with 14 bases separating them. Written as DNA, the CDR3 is TGCAGCGTTGTCAAGGGGCCTCGGGGCTACACCTTC. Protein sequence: CSVVKGPRGYTF.

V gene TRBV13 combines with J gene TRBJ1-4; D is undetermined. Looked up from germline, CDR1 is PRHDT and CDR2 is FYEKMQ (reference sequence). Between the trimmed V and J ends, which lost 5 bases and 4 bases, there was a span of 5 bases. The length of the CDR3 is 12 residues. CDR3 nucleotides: TGTGCCAGCAGCCCCGATAATGAAAAACTGTTTTTT. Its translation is CASSPDNEKLFF.

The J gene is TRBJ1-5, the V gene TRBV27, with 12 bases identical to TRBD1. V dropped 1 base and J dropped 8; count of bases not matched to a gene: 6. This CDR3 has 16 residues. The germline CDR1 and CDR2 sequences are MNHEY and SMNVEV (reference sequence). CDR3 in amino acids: CASSLWGTGGREPQHF. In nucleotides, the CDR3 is TGTGCCAGCAGTTTATGGGGGACAGGGGGCCGGGAGCCCCAGCATTTT.

The CDR3 DNA reads TGTGCCAGCAGTTTATGGGGGGACAGGCTGTCTGGCTACACCTTC. As protein: CASSLWGDRLSGYTF. The chain has TRBV28 and TRBJ1-2; 8 nucleotides align to TRBD1. CDR3 size: 15 residues. V gave up 0 bases and J gave up 7 bases; unmatched junction bases: 7. Germline CDR1 is MDHEN and CDR2 is SYDVKM.

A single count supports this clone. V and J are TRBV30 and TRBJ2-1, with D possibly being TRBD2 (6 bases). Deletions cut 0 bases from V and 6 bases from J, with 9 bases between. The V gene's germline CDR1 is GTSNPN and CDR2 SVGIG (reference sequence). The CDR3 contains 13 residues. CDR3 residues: CAWSVVGGNEQFF. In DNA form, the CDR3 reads TGTGCCTGGAGTGTTGTGGGGGGCAATGAGCAGTTCTTC.

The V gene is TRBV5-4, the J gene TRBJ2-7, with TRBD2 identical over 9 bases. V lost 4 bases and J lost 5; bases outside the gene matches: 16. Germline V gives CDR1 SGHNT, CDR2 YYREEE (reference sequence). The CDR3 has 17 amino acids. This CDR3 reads CASSTYPLLREGNEQYF. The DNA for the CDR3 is TGTGCCAGCAGCACCTACCCTCTTTTGCGGGAGGGCAACGAGCAGTACTTC.

CDR3 DNA: TGCGCCAGCAGTGACGGGACTAGCAATGAGCAGTTCTTC. It translates to CASSDGTSNEQFF. The V and J genes are TRBV10-1 and TRBJ2-1; 8 nucleotides line up with TRBD2. Per germline, CDR1 WNHNN and CDR2 SYGVQD (reference sequence). The CDR3 consists of 13 residues. V shed 3 bases and J 6 bases; nucleotides not matched to a gene: 1.

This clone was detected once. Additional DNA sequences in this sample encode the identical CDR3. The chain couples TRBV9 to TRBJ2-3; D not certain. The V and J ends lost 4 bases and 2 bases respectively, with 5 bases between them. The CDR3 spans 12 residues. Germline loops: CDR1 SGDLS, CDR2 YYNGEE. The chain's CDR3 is CASSTNTDTQYF. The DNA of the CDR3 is TGTGCCAGCAGCACAAACACAGATACGCAGTATTTT.

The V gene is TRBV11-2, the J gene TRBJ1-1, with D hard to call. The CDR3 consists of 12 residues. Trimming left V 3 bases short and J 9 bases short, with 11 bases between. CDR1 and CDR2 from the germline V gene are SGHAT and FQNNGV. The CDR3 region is CASSLYWQQAFF. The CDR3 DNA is TGTGCCAGCAGCTTGTATTGGCAGCAAGCTTTCTTT.

CDR3 region: CATQGLAGPGDNEQFF. The CDR3 DNA is TGTGCCACTCAGGGACTAGCGGGCCCAGGAGACAATGAGCAGTTCTTC. The chain uses TRBV28 and TRBJ2-1, with 12 bases aligning to TRBD2. The CDR3 extends over 16 amino acids. J was trimmed by 5 bases and V by 10 bases; bases with no gene match: 12. CDR1 is MDHEN, CDR2 SYDVKM, per germline.

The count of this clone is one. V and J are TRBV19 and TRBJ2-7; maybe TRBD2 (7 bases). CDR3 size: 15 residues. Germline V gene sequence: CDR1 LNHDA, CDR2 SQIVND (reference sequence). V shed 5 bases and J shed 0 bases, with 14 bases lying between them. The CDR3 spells CASSFGGGRSYEQYF. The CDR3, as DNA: TGTGCCAGTAGTTTCGGCGGGGGCCGCTCCTACGAGCAGTACTTC.

This CDR3 is CASSNYRGPNQPQHF. In nucleotides, the CDR3 is TGTGCCAGTAGTAACTACAGGGGGCCGAATCAGCCCCAGCATTTT. The V and J genes are TRBV19 and TRBJ1-5, with 9 positions matching TRBD1. Germline-derived CDR1 and CDR2 are LNHDA and SQIVND (reference sequence). The CDR3 covers 15 residues. V trimming: 4 bases; J trimming: 4 bases; junction bases outside the gene matches: 5.

CDR3 amino acids: CASSPWTENTEAFF. The CDR3 bases are TGTGCCAGCAGCCCATGGACAGAGAACACTGAAGCTTTCTTT. The chain recombines TRBV13 with TRBJ1-1; D is possibly TRBD1 (6 bases). V dropped 5 bases and J dropped 1 base, with 11 bases sitting between them. This CDR3 is built from 14 residues. CDR1 and CDR2 (germline): PRHDT, FYEKMQ (reference sequence).

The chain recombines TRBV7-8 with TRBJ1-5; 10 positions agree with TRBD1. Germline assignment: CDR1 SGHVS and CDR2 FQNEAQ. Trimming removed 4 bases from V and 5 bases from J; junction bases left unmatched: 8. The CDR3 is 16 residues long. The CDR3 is CASSWAAGTGDQPQHF. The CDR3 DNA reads TGTGCCAGCAGCTGGGCTGCTGGGACAGGGGATCAGCCCCAGCATTTT.

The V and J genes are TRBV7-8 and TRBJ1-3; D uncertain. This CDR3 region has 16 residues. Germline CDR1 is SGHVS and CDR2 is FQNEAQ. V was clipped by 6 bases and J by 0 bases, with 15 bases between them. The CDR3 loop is CASSPRVYPSGNTIYF. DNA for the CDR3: TGTGCCAGCAGTCCCCGGGTCTATCCCTCTGGAAACACCATATATTTT.

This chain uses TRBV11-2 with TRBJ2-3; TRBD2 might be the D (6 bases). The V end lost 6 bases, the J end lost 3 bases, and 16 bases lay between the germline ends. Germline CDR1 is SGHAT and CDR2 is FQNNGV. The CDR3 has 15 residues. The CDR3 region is CASRTSGEDTDTQYF. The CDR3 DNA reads TGTGCCAGCAGAACCTCTGGGGAGGATACAGATACGCAGTATTTT.